The 8 T cell receptor beta chains below were found in one sample sequenced in a study of OX40 agonist ivuxolimab in advanced cancers. The table came from immunoSEQ multiplex PCR; TCRdb's copy has only in-frame clones and leaves some out. The table has over 45,000 clones, 86% seen once; the top ten hold around 1%. The starting material was CD4+ or CD8+ T cells sorted from blood, obtained in a trial of the OX40 agonist ivuxolimab. All receptors derive from an adult with an advanced solid tumor such as melanoma, head and neck, liver or kidney cancer.

V is TRBV18 and J is TRBJ2-1; possibly TRBD1 for D (5 bases). Germline lookup yields CDR1 KGHSH and CDR2 LQKENI. This CDR3 is built from 16 residues. Deletions cut 1 base from V and 1 base from J, with 11 bases between. CDR3 nucleotide sequence: TGTGCCAGCTCACCACAGTCCAGGGTATCCTACAATGAGCAGTTCTTC. Protein product: CASSPQSRVSYNEQFF.

The rearrangement uses TRBV4-1 and TRBJ1-4; D not resolved. The length of the CDR3 is 15 residues. From germline, CDR1 is MGHRA and CDR2 YSYEKL. V was trimmed by 0 bases and J by 4 bases, leaving 9 bases between them. In nucleotides, the CDR3 is TGCGCCAGCAGCCAAGATGGATATTTTAATGAAAAACTGTTTTTT. Protein: CASSQDGYFNEKLFF.

The V call is TRBV7-2, the J call TRBJ1-1; D remains unclear. The CDR3 runs to 14 residues. Germline V gives CDR1 SGHTA, CDR2 FQGNSA. Deletions cut 5 bases from V and 1 base from J, with 11 bases between. CDR3 nucleotides: TGTGCCAGCAGCCTTGGACGGAAGAACACTGAAGCTTTCTTT. Translated: CASSLGRKNTEAFF.

The genes are TRBV5-1 and TRBJ2-5; TRBD2 agrees at 8 bases. Per germline, CDR1 SGHRS and CDR2 YFSETQ. Losses at the gene ends were 0 bases for V and 5 bases for J; bases not matched to a gene: 3. The CDR3 loop spans 14 amino acids. The CDR3 DNA follows: TGCGCCAGCAGCTTGGCCGGGGGGGCCGAGACCCAGTACTTC. Amino acid sequence: CASSLAGGAETQYF.

This chain uses TRBV5-1 with TRBJ2-3; TRBD2 matches at 8 bases. The CDR3 has 17 residues. The V gene end was trimmed by 0 bases and the J gene end by 3 bases; junction bases not matched to a gene: 9. The germline CDR1 and CDR2 sequences are SGHRS and YFSETQ. The CDR3 region has the DNA TGCGCCAGCAGCTTGGACGCCGCGGGGGGCGGAACAGATACGCAGTATTTT. It encodes CASSLDAAGGGTDTQYF.

The rearrangement joins TRBV4-2 to TRBJ1-3; D unresolved. The CDR3 loop spans 17 amino acids. With 0 bases removed from V and 3 bases from J, the gap between germline ends came to 15 bases. CDR1 LGHNA and CDR2 YNFKEQ come from the germline V gene. This chain's CDR3 is CASSQDPTRAGGNTIYF. In DNA, the CDR3 is TGTGCCAGCAGCCAAGACCCGACTAGGGCGGGTGGAAACACCATATATTTT.

The V gene is TRBV5-1, the J gene TRBJ1-1, with no clear D. Per the germline V gene, CDR1 is SGHRS and CDR2 is YFSETQ. V lost 0 bases and J 1 base, leaving 7 bases between the germline ends. The CDR3 is 14 residues long. The CDR3 region has the DNA TGCGCCAGCAGCTTGGGAGGAGGGAACACTGAAGCTTTCTTT. Amino acid sequence: CASSLGGGNTEAFF.

The rearrangement uses TRBV7-9 and TRBJ2-3, with 11 bases lining up with TRBD2. V trimming: 5 bases; J trimming: 3 bases; junction bases outside the gene matches: 4. This CDR3 region has 15 residues. CDR1 and CDR2 from the germline V gene are SEHNR and FQNEAQ (reference sequence). In nucleotides, the CDR3 is TGTGCCAGCAGCCCCACTAGCGGGGGAACAGATACGCAGTATTTT. This encodes CASSPTSGGTDTQYF.